This paragraph reports one T cell receptor (beta chain). The data derive from a study of blood T cell repertoires in COVID-19. This CDR3 contains 15 residues. In germline, CDR1 is SGHVS, CDR2 FQNEAQ. Between the trimmed V and J ends, which lost 2 bases and 0 bases, there was a span of 10 bases. The repertoire was sequenced with immunoSEQ multiplex PCR; TCRdb's copy has only in-frame clones and lacks some. The sample includes about 140,000 clones, about 74% seen only once; the top ten take roughly 17%. Material for sequencing was peripheral blood. The sequence was collected from a man aged 45-60 years with acute or convalescent COVID-19. The chain recombines TRBV7-8 with TRBJ1-2; D not resolved. This CDR3 is CASSLRTVTNYGYTF. CDR3 nucleotides: TGTGCCAGCAGCTTACGTACAGTAACTAACTATGGCTACACCTTC.